The next 24 T cell receptor beta chains were all read from a single sample in a study of T cell repertoires in cytomegalovirus infection. Via MiXCR, TCRdb re-called the reads, giving one row per CDR3 protein. The sample lists some 700,000 distinct CDR3 sequences; about 30% were seen once. Antigens for these TCRs are unknown. This material consisted of cultured PBMCs, taken from culture after CMV antigen stimulation. The receptor source for this set is a human donor in good health (CMV status not recorded). Some clones in this sample may be carry-over from other donors' samples.

There are many counts of this clonotype. The CDR3 nucleotides read TGTGCCAGCAGCTACCTAGCGGGAGAGAGTACCGGGGAGCTGTTTTTT. It translates to CASSYLAGESTGELFF. The chain recombines TRBV7-2 with TRBJ2-2, with TRBD2 identical over 10 bases. V lost 4 bases, J lost 5 bases, and 7 bases stayed unmatched. The CDR3 is made up of 16 amino acids. The germline V gene has CDR1 SGHTA and CDR2 FQGNSA.

This clonotype was found many times. V gene TRBV7-2 combines with J gene TRBJ2-7, with D maybe TRBD2 (5 bases). The CDR3 spans 12 residues. Per germline, CDR1 SGHTA and CDR2 FQGNSA. V lost 4 bases to trimming and J lost 4 bases, with 8 bases between them. The CDR3 region is CASSWPGYEQYF. Here the CDR3 DNA reads TGTGCCAGCAGCTGGCCGGGATACGAGCAGTACTTC.

The chain combines TRBV19 with TRBJ1-1; D is unresolved. The V end lost 2 bases, the J end lost 6 bases, and 13 bases lay between the germline ends. The CDR3 length is 14 residues. Germline CDR1 and CDR2: LNHDA and SQIVND (reference sequence). In nucleotides, the CDR3 is TGTGCCAGTAGTATATATCACCGATCGGCTGAAGCTTTCTTT. Its protein is CASSIYHRSAEAFF.

This chain links TRBV20-1 with TRBJ1-1; TRBD1 is a possible D gene (5 bases). CDR1 is DFQATT, CDR2 SNEGSKA, per germline (reference sequence). V gave up 3 bases and J gave up 4 bases, with 9 bases separating them. This CDR3 has 12 residues. The CDR3 reads CSASYGATEAFF. As DNA, the CDR3 is TGCAGTGCTAGTTACGGGGCCACTGAAGCTTTCTTT.

This CDR3 is CASQAGFGTDTQHF. Written as DNA, the CDR3 is TGTGCCAGCCAAGCGGGATTCGGCACAGATACGCAGCATTTT. The gene calls are TRBV12-3 or TRBV12-4 and TRBJ2-3; no clear D. The DNA matches TRBJ1-5 better at its end, which makes the J call doubtful. The CDR3 has 14 amino acids.

This clonotype occurred many times. The chain recombines TRBV7-2 with TRBJ2-7, with D uncertain. V lost 0 bases and J lost 0, with 6 bases in between. CDR3 size: 14 residues. Germline V CDR1 and CDR2: SGHTA, FQGNSA. The CDR3 DNA sequence: TGTGCCAGCAGCTTAGCCCTAAGCTCCTACGAGCAGTACTTC. Translation: CASSLALSSYEQYF. Using reference TRBV7-2 and TRBJ2-7 for the parts outside the CDR3, the full variable domain is GAGVSQSPSNKVTEKGKDVELRCDPISGHTALYWYRQSLGQGLEFLIYFQGNSAPDKSGLPSDRFSAERTGGSVSTLTIQRTQQEDSAVYLCASSLALSSYEQYFGPGTRLTVT.

There are a few counts of this clonotype. The chain has TRBV7-6 and TRBJ2-1; tentative D call: TRBD2 (5 bases). Trimming cost V 4 bases and J 7 bases, with 14 bases left between them. Looked up from germline, CDR1 is SGHVS and CDR2 is FNYEAQ. The CDR3 totals 14 residues. CDR3 loop: CASSSWTRGNEQFF. CDR3 DNA: TGTGCCAGCAGCTCCTGGACCCGAGGGAATGAGCAGTTCTTC.

V and J are TRBV20-1 and TRBJ2-3; TRBD2 matches 7 bases. Germline assignment: CDR1 DFQATT and CDR2 SNEGSKA (reference sequence). V shed 0 bases and J 8 bases; nucleotides not matched to a gene: 11. This CDR3 has 15 residues. CDR3 nucleotides: TGCAGTGCTAGAGACGATAGCGGGTTAGGCCGTACGCAGTATTTT. It is translated as CSARDDSGLGRTQYF.

This clonotype occurred a few times. The chain uses TRBV4-1 and TRBJ2-7; D may be TRBD1 or TRBD2 (5 bases each). In germline, CDR1 is MGHRA, CDR2 YSYEKL. The CDR3 covers 15 residues. The ends were cut back, 8 bases at V and 0 bases at J, with 17 bases in the middle. In DNA form, the CDR3 reads TGCGCCAGCTCCGGGACGGCGCTCCCCTCCTACGAGCAGTACTTC. Protein sequence: CASSGTALPSYEQYF.

The chain links TRBV6-5 to TRBJ2-7, with D possibly TRBD1 on 5 matching bases. The CDR3 runs to 15 residues. Trimming took off 0 bases at V and 1 base at J, with 10 bases between the two ends. In germline, CDR1 is MNHEY, CDR2 SVGAGI. As DNA, the CDR3 is TGTGCCAGCAGTTACTCGGTGCAGGGATCCTACGAGCAGTACTTC. Translation gives CASSYSVQGSYEQYF.

The sample holds a few counts of this clonotype. This chain joins TRBV7-2 and TRBJ1-2, with 9 bases lining up with TRBD1. In germline, CDR1 is SGHTA, CDR2 FQGNSA. The CDR3 length is 14 residues. Trimming cost V 5 bases and J 7 bases; bases outside gene matches: 8. The DNA of the CDR3 is TGTGCCAGCAGCAAGGAAACAGGGGGCTTTGGCTACACCTTC. This codes for CASSKETGGFGYTF.

CDR3 coding DNA: TGTGCCAGCAGTCTACTCTGGGCCTCCCCCGGCGAAAACATTCAGTACTTC. It codes for CASSLLWASPGENIQYF. J is TRBJ2-4 and V is TRBV3-1; no clear D. Trimming took 6 bases from V and 5 from J, leaving 23 bases between them. CDR1 is LGHDT and CDR2 is YNNKEL in the germline V gene (reference sequence). The CDR3 spans 17 residues.

This clonotype was picked up many times. V and J are TRBV7-2 and TRBJ1-1; D unresolved. Germline-derived CDR1 and CDR2 are SGHTA and FQGNSA. Trimming removed 4 bases from V and 2 bases from J, with 5 bases in between. The CDR3 runs to 12 residues. The CDR3 DNA reads as TGTGCCAGCAGCTCCAGAAACACTGAAGCTTTCTTT. It is translated as CASSSRNTEAFF.

The gene calls are TRBV20-1 and TRBJ1-1; D possibly corresponds to TRBD1 (5 bases). Trimming removed 1 base at V and 8 bases at J, with 11 bases between. The V gene's germline CDR1 is DFQATT and CDR2 SNEGSKA (reference sequence). The CDR3 runs 12 residues. The CDR3 region has the DNA TGCAGTGCTAGAGTAAGGGGCCAGGAAGCTTTCTTT. It yields the protein CSARVRGQEAFF.

V is TRBV27 and J is TRBJ2-7; 9 bases fit TRBD1. Trimming cost V 6 bases and J 3 bases; bases outside gene matches: 9. Per germline, CDR1 MNHEY and CDR2 SMNVEV (reference sequence). The CDR3 length is 15 residues. CDR3 residues: CASRTDRGGDYEQYF. The CDR3, as DNA: TGTGCCAGCAGGACGGACAGGGGCGGGGACTACGAGCAGTACTTC.

The rearrangement uses TRBV5-5 and TRBJ1-5, with D perhaps TRBD1 (6 bases). The germline gives CDR1 SGHKS, CDR2 YYEKEE (reference sequence). Trimming pared 2 bases from V and 4 bases from J, leaving 10 bases between. The CDR3 totals 14 residues. The CDR3 loop reads CASSLGTSNQPQHF. The DNA of the CDR3 is TGTGCCAGCAGCTTAGGGACATCTAATCAGCCCCAGCATTTT. Based on the CDR3 plus reference TRBV5-5 and TRBJ1-5, the full variable domain is DAGVTQSPTHLIKTRGQQVTLRCSPISGHKSVSWYQQVLGQGPQFIFQYYEKEERGRGNFPDRFSARQFPNYSSELNVNALLLGDSALYLCASSLGTSNQPQHFGDGTRLSIL.

This clonotype was picked up a small number of times. The chain couples TRBV20-1 to TRBJ2-7; 8 bases match TRBD1. J gave up 6 bases and V 5 bases, and 12 bases lay outside the gene matches. The V gene's germline CDR1 is DFQATT and CDR2 SNEGSKA (reference sequence). CDR3 length equals 14 residues. The CDR3 nucleotides are TGCAGTGCTCCCGGACAGGGAAGTGGGCTCGAGCAGTACTTC. This codes for CSAPGQGSGLEQYF.

This clonotype was detected only once. The V gene is TRBV20-1, the J gene TRBJ2-5, with D possibly TRBD2 on 5 matching bases. The CDR3 loop spans 13 amino acids. The germline CDR1 and CDR2 sequences are DFQATT and SNEGSKA (reference sequence). Trimming pared 0 bases from V and 3 bases from J, leaving 8 bases between. CDR3 residues: CSARDVGKETQYF. The CDR3, as DNA: TGCAGTGCTAGAGATGTCGGGAAAGAGACCCAGTACTTC.

This clonotype was found a few times. V usage is TRBV7-9 and J usage is TRBJ1-6; D ambiguous. CDR3 length equals 13 residues. V was cut by 5 bases and J by 10 bases, with 12 bases left in between. CDR1 and CDR2 from the germline V gene are SEHNR and FQNEAQ (reference sequence). The CDR3 protein is CASSHPPPSPLHF. Here the CDR3 DNA reads TGTGCCAGCAGCCACCCCCCGCCCTCACCCCTCCACTTT.

This clonotype was observed a few times. The V gene is TRBV6-5, the J gene TRBJ2-7; 12 bases align to TRBD2. The V segment lost 8 bases and the J segment 0 bases; nucleotides outside the gene matches: 5. Germline CDR1 and CDR2: MNHEY and SVGAGI. The CDR3 spans 15 residues. CDR3 loop: CASGLAGSGSYEQYF. CDR3 nucleotides: TGTGCCAGCGGACTAGCGGGATCCGGCTCCTACGAGCAGTACTTC.

The chain uses TRBV7-6 and TRBJ1-2, with TRBD1 matching over 8 bases. The length of the CDR3 is 15 residues. CDR1 is SGHVS and CDR2 is FNYEAQ in the germline V gene. J was trimmed by 4 bases and V by 5 bases; bases with no gene match: 9. CDR3 sequence reads: CASSPGTGPAYGYTF. The CDR3 nucleotides are TGTGCCAGCAGCCCAGGGACAGGCCCAGCCTATGGCTACACCTTC. Full variable domain (remainder filled in from reference TRBV7-6 and TRBJ1-2): GAGVSQSPRYKVTKRGQDVALRCDPISGHVSLYWYRQALGQGPEFLTYFNYEAQQDKSGLPNDRFSAERPEGSISTLTIQRTEQRDSAMYRCASSPGTGPAYGYTFGSGTRLTVV.

This sequence joins TRBV9 and TRBJ1-4; possible D gene TRBD1, 5 bases. The CDR3 contains 14 residues. V lost 4 bases, J lost 7 bases, and 14 bases lay in between. Germline V CDR1 and CDR2: SGDLS, YYNGEE. The CDR3 loop reads CASSPKGFTEKLFF. The CDR3, as DNA: TGTGCCAGCAGCCCTAAGGGGTTTACTGAAAAACTGTTTTTT.

The chain is built from TRBV7-4 and TRBJ1-4, with D possibly TRBD1 on 6 matching bases. This CDR3 has 16 amino acids. V gave up 1 base and J gave up 6 bases, with 15 bases separating them. The germline gives CDR1 SGHVT, CDR2 SQSDAQ. CDR3 in DNA: TGTGCCAGCAGCTTAGGGTACAGGGACACTGATGAAAAACTGTTTTTT. Encoded protein: CASSLGYRDTDEKLFF.

The rearrangement joins TRBV2 to TRBJ1-5; D perhaps matches TRBD1 (6 bases). The CDR3 sequence is 15 residues long. The V gene's germline CDR1 is SNHLY and CDR2 FYNNEI. Trimming removed 2 bases from V and 4 bases from J, with 12 bases in between. The CDR3 spells CASSELRGLNQPQHF. As DNA, the CDR3 is TGTGCCAGCAGTGAACTCAGGGGCCTTAATCAGCCCCAGCATTTT.